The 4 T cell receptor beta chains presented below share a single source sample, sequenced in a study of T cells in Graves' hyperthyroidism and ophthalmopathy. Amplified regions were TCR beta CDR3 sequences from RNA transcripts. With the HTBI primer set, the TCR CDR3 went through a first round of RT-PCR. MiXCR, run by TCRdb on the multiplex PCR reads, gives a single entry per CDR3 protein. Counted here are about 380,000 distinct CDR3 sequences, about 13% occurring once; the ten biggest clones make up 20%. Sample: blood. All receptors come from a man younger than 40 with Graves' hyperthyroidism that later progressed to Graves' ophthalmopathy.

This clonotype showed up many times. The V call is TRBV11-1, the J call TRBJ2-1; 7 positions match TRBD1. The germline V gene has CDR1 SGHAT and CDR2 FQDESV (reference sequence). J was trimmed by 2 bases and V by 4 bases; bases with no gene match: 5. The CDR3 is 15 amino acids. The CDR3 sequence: CASSSTGNPYNEQFF. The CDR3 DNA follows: TGTGCCAGCAGCTCGACAGGGAACCCCTACAATGAGCAGTTCTTC.

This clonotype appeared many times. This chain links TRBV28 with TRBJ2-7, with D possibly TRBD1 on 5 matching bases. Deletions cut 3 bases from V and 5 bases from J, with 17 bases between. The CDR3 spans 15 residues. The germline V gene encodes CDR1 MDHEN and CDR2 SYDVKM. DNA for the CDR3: TGTGCCAGCAGTTTTTTTGGCAGGGAAGGAGACGAGCAGTACTTC. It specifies CASSFFGREGDEQYF.

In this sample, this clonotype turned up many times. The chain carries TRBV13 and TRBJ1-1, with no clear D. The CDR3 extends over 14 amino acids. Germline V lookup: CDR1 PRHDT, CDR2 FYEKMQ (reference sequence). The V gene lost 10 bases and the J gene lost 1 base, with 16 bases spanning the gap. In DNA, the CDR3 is TGTGCCACCGAAAAAGGGTTCTCGAACACTGAAGCTTTCTTT. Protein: CATEKGFSNTEAFF.

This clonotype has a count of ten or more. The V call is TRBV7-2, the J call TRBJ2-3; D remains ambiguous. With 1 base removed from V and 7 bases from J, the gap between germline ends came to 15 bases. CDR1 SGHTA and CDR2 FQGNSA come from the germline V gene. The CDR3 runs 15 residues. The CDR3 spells CASSLEVPSHYTQYF. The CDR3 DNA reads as TGTGCCAGCAGCTTAGAGGTCCCGAGCCATTATACGCAGTATTTT.